Sequencing of this T cell receptor (beta chain) was carried out in a study of a mutant IDH1 vaccine in newly diagnosed glioma. Germline CDR1 is MNHEY and CDR2 is SMNVEV (reference sequence). The V end was cut by 5 bases, the J end by 0 bases, with 8 bases between. This CDR3 spans 14 amino acids. Libraries were prepared by immunoSEQ multiplex PCR; TCRdb keeps only in-frame clonotypes and omits some of them. The table records about 85,000 clones, around 92% of them present only once. The time point is: week 47, end of study. A single vaccine dose contained 300 ug of mutant IDH1 20-mer peptide, and topical imiquimod was used with it. Donor diagnoses consisted of new WHO grade 3 or 4 IDH1-mutant, ATRX-lost astrocytomas. A remark on this clone: No antigen is known for it.

Study-wide findings and caveats: Shifts in the top peripheral T cell clonotypes seemed unrelated to pseudoprogression.

This clonotype originated in a woman in her fifties or sixties with glioma. The J gene is TRBJ2-1, the V gene TRBV27; D may be TRBD2 (5 bases). Sequenced material: PBMCs, taken from a glioma patient whose treatment included an IDH1 peptide vaccine. The CDR3 sequence: CASSRRASYNEQFF. As DNA, the CDR3 is TGTGCCAGCAGTCGGCGGGCCTCCTACAATGAGCAGTTCTTC.